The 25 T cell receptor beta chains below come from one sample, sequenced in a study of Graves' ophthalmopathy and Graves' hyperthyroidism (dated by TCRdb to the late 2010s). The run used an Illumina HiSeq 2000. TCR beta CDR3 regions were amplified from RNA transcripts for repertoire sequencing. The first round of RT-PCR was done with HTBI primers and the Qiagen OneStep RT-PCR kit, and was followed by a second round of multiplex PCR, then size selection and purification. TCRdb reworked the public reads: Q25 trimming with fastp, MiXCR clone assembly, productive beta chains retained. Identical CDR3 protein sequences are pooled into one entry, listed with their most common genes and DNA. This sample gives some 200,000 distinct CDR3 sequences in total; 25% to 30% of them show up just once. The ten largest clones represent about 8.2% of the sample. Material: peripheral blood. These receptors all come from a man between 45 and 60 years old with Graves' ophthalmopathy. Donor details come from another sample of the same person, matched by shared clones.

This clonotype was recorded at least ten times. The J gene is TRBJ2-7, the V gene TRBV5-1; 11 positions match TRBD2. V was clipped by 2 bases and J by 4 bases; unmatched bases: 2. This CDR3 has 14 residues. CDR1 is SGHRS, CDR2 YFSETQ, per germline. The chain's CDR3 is CASSLRTSGYEQYF. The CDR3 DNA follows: TGCGCCAGCAGCTTACGGACTAGCGGGTACGAGCAGTACTTC.

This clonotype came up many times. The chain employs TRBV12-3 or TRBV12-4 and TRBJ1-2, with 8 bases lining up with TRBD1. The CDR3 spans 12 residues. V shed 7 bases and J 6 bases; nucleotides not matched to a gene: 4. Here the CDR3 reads CASTPGQDGYTF. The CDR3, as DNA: TGTGCCAGCACCCCGGGACAGGATGGCTACACCTTC.

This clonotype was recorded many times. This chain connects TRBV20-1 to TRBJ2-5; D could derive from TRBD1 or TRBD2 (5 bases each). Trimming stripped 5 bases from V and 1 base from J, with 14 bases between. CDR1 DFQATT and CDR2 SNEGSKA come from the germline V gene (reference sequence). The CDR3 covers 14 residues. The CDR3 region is CSAPSSGGQETQYF. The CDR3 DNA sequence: TGCAGTGCTCCTAGTTCTGGGGGCCAAGAGACCCAGTACTTC.

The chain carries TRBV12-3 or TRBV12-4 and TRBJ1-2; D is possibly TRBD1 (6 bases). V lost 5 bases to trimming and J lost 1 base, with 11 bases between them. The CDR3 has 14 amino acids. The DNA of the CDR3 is TGTGCCAGCAGTACCGGACAGATTAACTATGGCTACACCTTC. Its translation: CASSTGQINYGYTF.

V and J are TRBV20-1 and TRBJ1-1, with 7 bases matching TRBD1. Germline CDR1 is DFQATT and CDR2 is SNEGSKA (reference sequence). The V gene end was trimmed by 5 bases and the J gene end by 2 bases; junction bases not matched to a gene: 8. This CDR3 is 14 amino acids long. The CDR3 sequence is CSAYRGDGNTEAFF. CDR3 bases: TGCAGTGCTTACAGGGGCGATGGAAACACTGAAGCTTTCTTT.

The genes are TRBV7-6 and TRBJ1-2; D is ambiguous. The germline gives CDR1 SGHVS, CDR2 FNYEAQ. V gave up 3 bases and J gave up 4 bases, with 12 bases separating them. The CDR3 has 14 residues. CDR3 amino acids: CASSLVKGFYGYTF. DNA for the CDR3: TGTGCCAGCAGCTTGGTCAAGGGTTTCTATGGCTACACCTTC.

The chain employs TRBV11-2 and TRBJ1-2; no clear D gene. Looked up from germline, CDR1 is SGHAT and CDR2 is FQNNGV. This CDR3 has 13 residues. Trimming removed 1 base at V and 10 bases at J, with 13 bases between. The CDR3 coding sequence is TGTGCCAGCAGCTTAGTGGGAAAGGTGGACTACACCTTC. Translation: CASSLVGKVDYTF. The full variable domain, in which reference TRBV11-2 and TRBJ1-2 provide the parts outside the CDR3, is EAGVAQSPRYKIIEKRQSVAFWCNPISGHATLYWYQQILGQGPKLLIQFQNNGVVDDSQLPKDRFSAERLKGVDSTLKIQPAKLEDSAVYLCASSLVGKVDYTFGSGTRLTVV.

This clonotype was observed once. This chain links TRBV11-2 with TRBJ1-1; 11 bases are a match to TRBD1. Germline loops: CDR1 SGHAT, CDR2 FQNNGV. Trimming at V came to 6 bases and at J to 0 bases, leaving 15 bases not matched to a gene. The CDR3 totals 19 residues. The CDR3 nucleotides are TGTGCCAGCAGGAGGACAGGGGGCCTTCAACCCCAAATGAACACTGAAGCTTTCTTT. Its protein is CASRRTGGLQPQMNTEAFF.

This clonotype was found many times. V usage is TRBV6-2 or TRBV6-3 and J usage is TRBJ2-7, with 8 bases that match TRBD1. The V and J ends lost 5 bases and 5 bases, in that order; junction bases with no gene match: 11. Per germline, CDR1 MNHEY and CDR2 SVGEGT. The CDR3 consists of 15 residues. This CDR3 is CASSREDRAPHEQYF. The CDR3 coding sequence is TGTGCCAGCAGTAGAGAGGACAGGGCTCCCCACGAGCAGTACTTC.

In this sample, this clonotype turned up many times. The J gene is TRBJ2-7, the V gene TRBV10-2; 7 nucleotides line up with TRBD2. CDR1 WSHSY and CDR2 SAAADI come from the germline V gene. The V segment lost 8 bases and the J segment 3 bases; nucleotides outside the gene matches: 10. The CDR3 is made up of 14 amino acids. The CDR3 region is CASSPSGTIYEQYF. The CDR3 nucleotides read TGCGCCAGCTCCCCAAGCGGGACCATCTACGAGCAGTACTTC.

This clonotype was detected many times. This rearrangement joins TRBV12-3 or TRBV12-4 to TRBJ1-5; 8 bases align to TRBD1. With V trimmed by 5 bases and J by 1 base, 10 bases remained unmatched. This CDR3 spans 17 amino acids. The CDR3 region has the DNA TGTGCCAGCAGTCTCCGGACAGGGTGGGGGAGCAATCAGCCCCAGCATTTT. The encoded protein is CASSLRTGWGSNQPQHF.

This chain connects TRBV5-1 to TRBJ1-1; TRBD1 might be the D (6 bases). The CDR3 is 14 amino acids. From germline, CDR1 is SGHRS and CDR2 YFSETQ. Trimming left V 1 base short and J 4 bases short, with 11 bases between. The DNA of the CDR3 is TGCGCCAGCAGCTTGTACAGGGAGGGCACTGAAGCTTTCTTT. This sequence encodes CASSLYREGTEAFF.

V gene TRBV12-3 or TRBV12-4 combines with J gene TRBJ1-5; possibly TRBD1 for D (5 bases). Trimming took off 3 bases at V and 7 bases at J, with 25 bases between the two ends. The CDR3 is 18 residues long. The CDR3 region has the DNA TGTGCCAGCAGTTTCCGGGACCGACCGCCCGGGGAGGGACAGCCCCAGCATTTT. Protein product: CASSFRDRPPGEGQPQHF.

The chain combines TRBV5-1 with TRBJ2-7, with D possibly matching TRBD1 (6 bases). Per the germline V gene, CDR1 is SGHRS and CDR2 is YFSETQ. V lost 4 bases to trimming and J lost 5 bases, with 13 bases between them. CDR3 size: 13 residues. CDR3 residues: CASSLLPGDEQYF. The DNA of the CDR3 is TGCGCCAGCAGCCTATTACCAGGGGACGAGCAGTACTTC.

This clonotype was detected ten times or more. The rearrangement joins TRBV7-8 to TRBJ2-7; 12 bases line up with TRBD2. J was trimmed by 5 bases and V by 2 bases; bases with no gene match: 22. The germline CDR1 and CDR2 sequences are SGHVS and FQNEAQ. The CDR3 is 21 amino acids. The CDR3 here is CASSLKEIRTSGTLDFHEQYF. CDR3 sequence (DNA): TGTGCCAGCAGCTTAAAGGAAATCCGGACTAGCGGGACCTTAGACTTCCACGAGCAGTACTTC.

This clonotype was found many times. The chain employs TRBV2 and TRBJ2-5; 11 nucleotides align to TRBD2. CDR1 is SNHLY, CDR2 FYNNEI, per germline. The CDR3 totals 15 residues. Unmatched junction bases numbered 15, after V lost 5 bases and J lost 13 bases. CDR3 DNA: TGTGCCAGCAGTCCCGGGACTAGCGGAACCGGACATCTGTACTTC. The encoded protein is CASSPGTSGTGHLYF.

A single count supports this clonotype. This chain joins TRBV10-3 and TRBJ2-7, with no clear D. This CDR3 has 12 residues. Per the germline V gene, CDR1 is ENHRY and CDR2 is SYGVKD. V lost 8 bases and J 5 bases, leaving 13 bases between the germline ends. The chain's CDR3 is CAIGSTSDEQYF. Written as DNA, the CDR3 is TGTGCCATCGGCTCGACCAGTGACGAGCAGTACTTC.

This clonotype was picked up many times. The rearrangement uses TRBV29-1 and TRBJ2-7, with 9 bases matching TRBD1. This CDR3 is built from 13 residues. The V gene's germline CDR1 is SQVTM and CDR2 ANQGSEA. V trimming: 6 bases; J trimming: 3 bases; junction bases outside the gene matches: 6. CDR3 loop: CSVGTGTSYEQYF. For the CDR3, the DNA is TGCAGCGTAGGGACAGGGACGAGCTACGAGCAGTACTTC.

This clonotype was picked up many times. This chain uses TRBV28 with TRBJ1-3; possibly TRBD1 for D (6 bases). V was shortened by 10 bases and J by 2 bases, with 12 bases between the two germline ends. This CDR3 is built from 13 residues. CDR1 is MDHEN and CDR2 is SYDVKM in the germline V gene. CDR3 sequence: CATLRGAGNTIYF. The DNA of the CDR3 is TGTGCCACCCTTAGGGGGGCTGGAAACACCATATATTTT.

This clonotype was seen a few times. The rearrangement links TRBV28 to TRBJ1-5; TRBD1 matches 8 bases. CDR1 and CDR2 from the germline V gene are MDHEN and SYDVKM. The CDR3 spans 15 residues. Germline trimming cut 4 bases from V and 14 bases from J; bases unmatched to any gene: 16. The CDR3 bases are TGTGCCAGCAGTTACCGGGACAGGATCCAATCAGCAGAGCATTTT. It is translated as CASSYRDRIQSAEHF.

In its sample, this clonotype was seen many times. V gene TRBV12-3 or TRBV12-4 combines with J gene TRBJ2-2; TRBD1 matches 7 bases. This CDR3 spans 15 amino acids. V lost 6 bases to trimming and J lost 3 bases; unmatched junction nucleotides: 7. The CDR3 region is CASRIRGTDTGELFF. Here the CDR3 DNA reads TGTGCCAGCAGAATCCGAGGGACAGACACCGGGGAGCTGTTTTTT.

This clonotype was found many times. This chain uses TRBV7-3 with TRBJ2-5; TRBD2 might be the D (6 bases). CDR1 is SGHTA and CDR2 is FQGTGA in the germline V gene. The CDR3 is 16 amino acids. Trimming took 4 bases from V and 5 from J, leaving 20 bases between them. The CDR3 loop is CASSSLGGGGVETQYF. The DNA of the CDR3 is TGTGCCAGCAGCTCCCTTGGGGGAGGCGGCGTGGAGACCCAGTACTTC.

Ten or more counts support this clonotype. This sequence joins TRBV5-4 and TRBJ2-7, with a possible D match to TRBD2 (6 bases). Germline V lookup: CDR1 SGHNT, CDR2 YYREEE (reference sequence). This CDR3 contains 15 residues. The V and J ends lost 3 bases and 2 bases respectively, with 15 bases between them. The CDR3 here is CASSSASGGPYEQYF. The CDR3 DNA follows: TGTGCCAGCAGCTCGGCCAGCGGAGGGCCCTACGAGCAGTACTTC.

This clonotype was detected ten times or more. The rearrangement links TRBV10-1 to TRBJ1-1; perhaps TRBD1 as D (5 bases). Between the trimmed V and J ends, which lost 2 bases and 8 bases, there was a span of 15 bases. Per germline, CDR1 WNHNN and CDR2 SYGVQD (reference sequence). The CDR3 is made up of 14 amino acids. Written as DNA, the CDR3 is TGCGCCAGCAGTGAGAATAGGCAGGGAAGCGAAGCTTTCTTT. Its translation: CASSENRQGSEAFF.

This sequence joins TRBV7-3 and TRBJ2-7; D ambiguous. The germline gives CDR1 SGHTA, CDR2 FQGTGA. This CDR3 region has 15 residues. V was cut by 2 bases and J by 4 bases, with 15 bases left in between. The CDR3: CASSLGHEPPYEQYF. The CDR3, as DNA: TGTGCCAGCAGCTTAGGTCACGAGCCTCCTTACGAGCAGTACTTC. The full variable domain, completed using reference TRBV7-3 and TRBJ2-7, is GAGVSQTPSNKVTEKGKYVELRCDPISGHTALYWYRQSLGQGPEFLIYFQGTGAADDSGLPNDRFFAVRPEGSVSTLKIQRTERGDSAVYLCASSLGHEPPYEQYFGPGTRLTVT.